This TCR beta chain is from a study of blood T cell repertoires in COVID-19. Turning to the study itself: From T cells, B-cell-depleted T cells, or PBMCs came the material, which was cDNA or gDNA.

Enrolment of Seattle patients took place during active infection, and they were followed longitudinally. Germline V gene data show CDR1 as SGHNT and CDR2 as YYREEE (reference sequence). The trim removed 4 bases at V and 6 bases at J, leaving 5 bases unmatched. The CDR3 is 13 residues long. TCRdb's table, derived via immunoSEQ multiplex PCR, lists solely in-frame clones and lacks some. The sample consists of 200,000 to 250,000 clones, 86% of them appearing once. J is TRBJ2-7 and V is TRBV5-4; 9 nucleotides agree with TRBD1. The source material was peripheral blood. The clonotype comes from a woman aged 45-60 years with COVID-19, enrolled during active disease. The CDR3 region is CASSPGQGFEQYF. CDR3 bases: TGTGCCAGCAGCCCGGGACAGGGCTTCGAGCAGTACTTC.